This T cell receptor beta chain was captured by sequencing in a study of T-cell memory formation after mild COVID-19. Study details: Largely donor-specific sequence clusters came from a couple of donors. Broader study findings: Clones that contracted from day 15 to 85 had balanced CD4/CD8; later expanders were CD4+ biased. What remained unconfirmed was the SARS-CoV-2 specificity of second-wave clones peaking on day 37.

A note on this clonotype: Antigen unknown.

Via MiXCR, TCRdb re-called the 5' RACE reads, giving one row per CDR3 protein. The sample lists 100,000 to 150,000 distinct CDR3 sequences, more than 15% occurring once. This TCR came from a man younger than 30 who had mild COVID-19 (a few samples of this study predate the infection). Cell type and time point are not known. Sequencing was done on a sample of PBMCs or a T cell subset sorted from them (not recorded which).

The CDR3 nucleotides are TGTGCCAGCAGCCCCACCATGTCCCCAACCTATGGCTACACCTTC. Protein: CASSPTMSPTYGYTF. V usage is TRBV9 and J usage is TRBJ1-2; D unresolved. V shed 4 bases and J shed 4 bases, with 17 bases lying between them. The CDR3 extends over 15 amino acids. From germline, CDR1 is SGDLS and CDR2 YYNGEE.